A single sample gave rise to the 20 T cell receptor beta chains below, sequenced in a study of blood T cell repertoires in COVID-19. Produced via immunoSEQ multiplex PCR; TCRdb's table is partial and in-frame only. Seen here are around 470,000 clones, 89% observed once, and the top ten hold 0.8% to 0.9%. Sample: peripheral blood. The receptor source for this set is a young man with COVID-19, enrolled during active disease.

CDR3 loop: CASSNGGGPTGELFF. The CDR3, as DNA: TGTGCCAGTAGTAATGGGGGGGGCCCCACCGGGGAGCTGTTTTTT. The V and J genes are TRBV19 and TRBJ2-2; D perhaps matches TRBD2 (7 bases). Trimming removed 4 bases at V and 4 bases at J, with 13 bases between. Germline V CDR1 and CDR2: LNHDA, SQIVND (reference sequence). This CDR3 comprises 15 residues.

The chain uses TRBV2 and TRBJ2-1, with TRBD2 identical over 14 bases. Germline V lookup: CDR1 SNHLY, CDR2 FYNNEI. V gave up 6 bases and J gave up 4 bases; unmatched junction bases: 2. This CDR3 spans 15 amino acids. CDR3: CASRRLAGGYNEQFF. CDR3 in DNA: TGTGCCAGCAGACGACTAGCGGGAGGGTACAATGAGCAGTTCTTC.

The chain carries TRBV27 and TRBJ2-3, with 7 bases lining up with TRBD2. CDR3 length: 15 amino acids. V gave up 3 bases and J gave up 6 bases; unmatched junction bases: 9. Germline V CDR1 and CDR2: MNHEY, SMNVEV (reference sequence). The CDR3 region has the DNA TGTGCCAGCAGTTTCGTACAGGCGGGAGCTGATACGCAGTATTTT. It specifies CASSFVQAGADTQYF.

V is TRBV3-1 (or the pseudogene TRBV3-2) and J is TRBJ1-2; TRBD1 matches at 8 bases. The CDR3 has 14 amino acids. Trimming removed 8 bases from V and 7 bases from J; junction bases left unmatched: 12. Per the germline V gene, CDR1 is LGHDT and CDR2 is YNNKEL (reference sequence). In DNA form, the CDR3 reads TGTGCCAGCTCCCAGACAGGGGTCCTCGGTGGCTACACCTTC. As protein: CASSQTGVLGGYTF.

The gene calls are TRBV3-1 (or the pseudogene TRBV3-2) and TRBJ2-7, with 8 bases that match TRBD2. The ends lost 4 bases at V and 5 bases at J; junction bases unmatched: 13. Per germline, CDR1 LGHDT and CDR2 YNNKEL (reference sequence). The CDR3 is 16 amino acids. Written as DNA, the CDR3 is TGTGCCAGCAGCCCCATGCGGGGGGTAGCGGGAAACGAGCAGTACTTC. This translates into CASSPMRGVAGNEQYF.

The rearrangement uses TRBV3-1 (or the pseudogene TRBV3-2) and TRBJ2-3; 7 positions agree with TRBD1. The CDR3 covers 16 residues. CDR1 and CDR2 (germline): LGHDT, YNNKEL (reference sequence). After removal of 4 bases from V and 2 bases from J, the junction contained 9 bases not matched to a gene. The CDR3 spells CASSPWLGTDTDTQYF. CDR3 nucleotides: TGTGCCAGCAGCCCCTGGCTAGGGACAGACACAGATACGCAGTATTTT.

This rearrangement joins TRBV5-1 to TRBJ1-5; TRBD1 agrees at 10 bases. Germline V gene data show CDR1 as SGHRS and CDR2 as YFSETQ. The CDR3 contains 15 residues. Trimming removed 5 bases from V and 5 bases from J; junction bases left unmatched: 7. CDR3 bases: TGCGCCAGCAGGCCCGGGACAGGGGAGGATCAGCCCCAGCATTTT. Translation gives CASRPGTGEDQPQHF.

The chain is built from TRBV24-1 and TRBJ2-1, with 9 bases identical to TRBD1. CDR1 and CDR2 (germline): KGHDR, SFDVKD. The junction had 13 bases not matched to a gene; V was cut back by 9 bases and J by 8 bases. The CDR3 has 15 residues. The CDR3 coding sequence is TGTGCCACCTCCCTCGGGGGACAGGGTTCCCATGAGCAGTTCTTC. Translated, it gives CATSLGGQGSHEQFF.

The CDR3 coding sequence is TGCGCCAGCAGCTTGTCTAGCGGGGGACCCCCTTTGGCCCAGTACTTC. Residues: CASSLSSGGPPLAQYF. This chain connects TRBV5-1 to TRBJ2-5; 10 bases match TRBD2. This CDR3 region has 16 residues. The V segment lost 1 base and the J segment 9 bases; nucleotides outside the gene matches: 12. Germline assignment: CDR1 SGHRS and CDR2 YFSETQ.

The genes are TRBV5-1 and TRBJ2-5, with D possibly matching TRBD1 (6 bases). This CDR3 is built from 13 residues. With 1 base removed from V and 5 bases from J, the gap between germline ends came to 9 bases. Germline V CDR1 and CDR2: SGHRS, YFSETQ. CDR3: CASSLSRGETQYF. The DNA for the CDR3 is TGCGCCAGCAGCTTGTCCAGGGGCGAGACCCAGTACTTC.

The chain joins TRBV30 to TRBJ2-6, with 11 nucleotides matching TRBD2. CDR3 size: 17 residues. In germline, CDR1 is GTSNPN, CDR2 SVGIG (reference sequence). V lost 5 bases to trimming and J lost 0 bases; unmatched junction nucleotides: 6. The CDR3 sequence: CAWGTSGTYSGANVLTF. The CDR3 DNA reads TGTGCCTGGGGGACTAGCGGAACCTACTCTGGGGCCAACGTCCTGACTTTC.

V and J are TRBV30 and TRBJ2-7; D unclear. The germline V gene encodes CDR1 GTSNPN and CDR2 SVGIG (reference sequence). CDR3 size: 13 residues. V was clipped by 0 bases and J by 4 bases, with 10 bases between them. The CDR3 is CAWSVHNQYEQYF. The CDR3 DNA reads TGTGCCTGGAGTGTCCACAACCAATACGAGCAGTACTTC.

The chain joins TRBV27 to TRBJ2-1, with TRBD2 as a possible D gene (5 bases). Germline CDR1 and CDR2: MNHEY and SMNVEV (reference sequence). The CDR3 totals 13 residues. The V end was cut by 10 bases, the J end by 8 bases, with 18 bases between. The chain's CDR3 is CATTGWANDEQFF. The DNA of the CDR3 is TGTGCCACCACGGGGTGGGCTAACGATGAGCAGTTCTTC.

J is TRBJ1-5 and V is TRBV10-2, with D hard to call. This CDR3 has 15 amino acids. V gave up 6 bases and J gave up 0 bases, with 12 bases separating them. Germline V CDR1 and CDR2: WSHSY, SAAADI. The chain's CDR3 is CASSGLADSNQPQHF. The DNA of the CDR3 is TGCGCCAGCAGCGGATTGGCGGATAGCAATCAGCCCCAGCATTTT.

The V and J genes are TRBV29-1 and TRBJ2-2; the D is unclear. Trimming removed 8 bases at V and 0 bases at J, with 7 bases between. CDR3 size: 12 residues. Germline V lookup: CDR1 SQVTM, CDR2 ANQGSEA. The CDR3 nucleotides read TGCAGCTCTCGGGCGAACACCGGGGAGCTGTTTTTT. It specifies CSSRANTGELFF.

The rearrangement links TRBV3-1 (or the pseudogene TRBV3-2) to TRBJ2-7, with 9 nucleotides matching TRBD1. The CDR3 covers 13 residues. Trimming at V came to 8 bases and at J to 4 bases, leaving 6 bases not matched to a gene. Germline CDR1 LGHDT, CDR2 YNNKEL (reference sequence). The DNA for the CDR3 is TGTGCCAGCGTTTCCGGGACAGGGTACGAGCAGTACTTC. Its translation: CASVSGTGYEQYF.

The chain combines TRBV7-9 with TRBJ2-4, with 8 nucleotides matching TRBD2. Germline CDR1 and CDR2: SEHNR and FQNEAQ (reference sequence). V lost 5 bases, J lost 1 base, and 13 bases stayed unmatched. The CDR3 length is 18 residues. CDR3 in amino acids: CASSPYRPTSVAKNIQYF. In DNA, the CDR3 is TGTGCCAGCAGCCCCTACCGCCCGACTAGCGTGGCCAAAAACATTCAGTACTTC.

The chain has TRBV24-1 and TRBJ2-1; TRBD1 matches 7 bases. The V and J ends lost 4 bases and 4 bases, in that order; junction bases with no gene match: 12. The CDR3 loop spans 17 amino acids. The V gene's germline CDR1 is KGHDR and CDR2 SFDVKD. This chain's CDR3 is CATSDSARDSLYNEQFF. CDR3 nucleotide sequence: TGTGCCACCAGTGACTCCGCCCGGGACAGCCTTTACAATGAGCAGTTCTTC.

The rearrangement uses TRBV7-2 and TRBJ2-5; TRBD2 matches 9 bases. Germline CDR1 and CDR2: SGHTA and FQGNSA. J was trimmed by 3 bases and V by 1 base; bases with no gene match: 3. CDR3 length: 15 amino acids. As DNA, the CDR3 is TGTGCCAGCAGCTTAGACCTAGCGGGGAAAGAGACCCAGTACTTC. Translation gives CASSLDLAGKETQYF.

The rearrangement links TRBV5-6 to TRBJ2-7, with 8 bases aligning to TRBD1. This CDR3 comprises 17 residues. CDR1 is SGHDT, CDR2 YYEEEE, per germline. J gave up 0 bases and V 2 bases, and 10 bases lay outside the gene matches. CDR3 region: CASSFRSWDRTSYEQYF. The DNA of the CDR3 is TGTGCCAGCAGCTTCCGGTCGTGGGACAGGACCTCCTACGAGCAGTACTTC.